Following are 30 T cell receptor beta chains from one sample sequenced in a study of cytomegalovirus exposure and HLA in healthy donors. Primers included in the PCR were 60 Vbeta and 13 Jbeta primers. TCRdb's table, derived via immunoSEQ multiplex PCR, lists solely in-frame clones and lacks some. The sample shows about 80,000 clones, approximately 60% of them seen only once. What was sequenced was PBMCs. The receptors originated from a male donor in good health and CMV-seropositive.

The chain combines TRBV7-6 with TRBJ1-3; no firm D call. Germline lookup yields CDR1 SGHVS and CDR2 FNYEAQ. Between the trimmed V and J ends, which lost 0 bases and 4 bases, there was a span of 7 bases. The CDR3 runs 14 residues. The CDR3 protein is CASSLAEGGNTIYF. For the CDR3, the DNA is TGTGCCAGCAGCTTAGCAGAGGGAGGAAACACCATATATTTT.

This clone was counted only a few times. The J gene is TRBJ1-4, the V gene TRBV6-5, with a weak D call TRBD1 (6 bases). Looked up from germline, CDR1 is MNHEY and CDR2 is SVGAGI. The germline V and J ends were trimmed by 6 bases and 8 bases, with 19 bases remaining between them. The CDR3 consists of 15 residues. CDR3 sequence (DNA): TGTGCCAGCAGGACGATGGGGGGGCGCGGGGAAAAACTGTTTTTT. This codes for CASRTMGGRGEKLFF.

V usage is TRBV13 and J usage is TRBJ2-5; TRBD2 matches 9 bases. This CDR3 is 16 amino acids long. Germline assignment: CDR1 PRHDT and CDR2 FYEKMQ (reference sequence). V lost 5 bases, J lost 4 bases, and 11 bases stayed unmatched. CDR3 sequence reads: CASSPPWRGGGETQYF. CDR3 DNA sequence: TGTGCCAGCAGCCCCCCTTGGCGGGGGGGTGGAGAGACCCAGTACTTC.

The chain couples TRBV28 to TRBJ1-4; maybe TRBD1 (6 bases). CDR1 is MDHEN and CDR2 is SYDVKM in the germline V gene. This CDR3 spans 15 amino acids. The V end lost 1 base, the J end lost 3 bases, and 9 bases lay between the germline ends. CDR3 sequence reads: CASSLYRVANEKLFF. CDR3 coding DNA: TGTGCCAGCAGTTTATACAGGGTTGCTAATGAAAAACTGTTTTTT.

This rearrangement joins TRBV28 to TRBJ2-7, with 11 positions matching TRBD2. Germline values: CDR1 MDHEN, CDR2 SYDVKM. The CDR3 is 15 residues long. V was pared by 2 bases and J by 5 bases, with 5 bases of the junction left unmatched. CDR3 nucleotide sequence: TGTGCCAGCAGTTTACCCCCTAGCGGGAGGAACGAGCAGTACTTC. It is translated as CASSLPPSGRNEQYF.

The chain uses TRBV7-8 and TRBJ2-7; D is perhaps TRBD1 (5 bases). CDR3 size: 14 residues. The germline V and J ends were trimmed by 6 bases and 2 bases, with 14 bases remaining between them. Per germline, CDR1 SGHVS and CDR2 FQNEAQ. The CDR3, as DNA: TGTGCCAGCAGGGTGGCAGGGTGGACCTACGAGCAGTACTTC. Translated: CASRVAGWTYEQYF.

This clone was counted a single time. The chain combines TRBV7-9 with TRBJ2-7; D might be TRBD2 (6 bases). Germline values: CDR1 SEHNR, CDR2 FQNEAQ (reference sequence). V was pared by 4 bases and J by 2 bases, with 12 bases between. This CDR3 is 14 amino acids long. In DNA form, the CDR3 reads TGTGCCAGCAGCTCCGGGACTGCTACCTACGAGCAGTACTTC. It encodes CASSSGTATYEQYF. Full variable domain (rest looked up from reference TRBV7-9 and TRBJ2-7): DTGVSQNPRHKITKRGQNVTFRCDPISEHNRLYWYRQTLGQGPEFLTYFQNEAQLEKSRLLSDRFSAERPKGSFSTLEIQRTEQGDSAMYLCASSSGTATYEQYFGPGTRLTVT.

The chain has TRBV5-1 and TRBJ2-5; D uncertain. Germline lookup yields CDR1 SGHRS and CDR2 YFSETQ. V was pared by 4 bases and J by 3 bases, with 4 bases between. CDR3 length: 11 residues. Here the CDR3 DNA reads TGCGCCAGCAGCCTTGAAGAGACCCAGTACTTC. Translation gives CASSLEETQYF.

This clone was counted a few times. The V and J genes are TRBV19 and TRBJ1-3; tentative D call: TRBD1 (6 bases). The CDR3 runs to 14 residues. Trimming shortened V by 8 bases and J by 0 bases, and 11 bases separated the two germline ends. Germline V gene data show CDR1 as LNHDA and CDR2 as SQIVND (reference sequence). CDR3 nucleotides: TGTGCCAGTCAACAGGGATACTCTGGAAACACCATATATTTT. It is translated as CASQQGYSGNTIYF. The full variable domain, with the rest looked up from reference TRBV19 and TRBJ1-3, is DGGITQSPKYLFRKEGQNVTLSCEQNLNHDAMYWYRQDPGQGLRLIYYSQIVNDFQKGDIAEGYSVSREKKESFPLTVTSAQKNPTAFYLCASQQGYSGNTIYFGEGSWLTVV.

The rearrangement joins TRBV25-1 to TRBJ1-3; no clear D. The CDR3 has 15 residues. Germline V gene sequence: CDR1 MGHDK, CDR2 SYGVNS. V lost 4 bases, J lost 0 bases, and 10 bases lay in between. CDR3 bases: TGTGCCAGCAGTGTAAATATCCCCTCTGGAAACACCATATATTTT. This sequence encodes CASSVNIPSGNTIYF.

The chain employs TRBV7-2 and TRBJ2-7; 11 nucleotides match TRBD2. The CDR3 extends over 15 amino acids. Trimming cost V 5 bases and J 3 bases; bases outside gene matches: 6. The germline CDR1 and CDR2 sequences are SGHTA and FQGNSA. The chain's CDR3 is CASSPLAGDLYEQYF. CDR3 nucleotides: TGTGCCAGCAGCCCACTAGCGGGAGACCTCTACGAGCAGTACTTC.

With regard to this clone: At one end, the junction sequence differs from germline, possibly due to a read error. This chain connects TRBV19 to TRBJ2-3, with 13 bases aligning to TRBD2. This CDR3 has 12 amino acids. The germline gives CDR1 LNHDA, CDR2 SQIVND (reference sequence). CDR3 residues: CASSSPLAGGVF. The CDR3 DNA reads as TGTGCCAGTAGTTCCCCACTAGCGGGAGGGGTTTTT.

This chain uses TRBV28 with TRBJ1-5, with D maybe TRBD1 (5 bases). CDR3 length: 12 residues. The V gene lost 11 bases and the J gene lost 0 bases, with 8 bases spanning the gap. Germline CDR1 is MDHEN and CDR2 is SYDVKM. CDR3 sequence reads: CAGGNSNQPQHF. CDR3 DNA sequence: TGTGCCGGGGGGAATAGCAATCAGCCCCAGCATTTT.

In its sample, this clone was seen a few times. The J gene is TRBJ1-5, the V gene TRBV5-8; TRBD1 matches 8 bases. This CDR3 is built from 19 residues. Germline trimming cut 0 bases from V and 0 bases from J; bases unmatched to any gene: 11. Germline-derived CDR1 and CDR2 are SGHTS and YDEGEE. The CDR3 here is CASSLERQGTLYSNQPQHF. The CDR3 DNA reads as TGTGCCAGCAGCTTGGAGCGACAGGGGACCCTTTATAGCAATCAGCCCCAGCATTTT.

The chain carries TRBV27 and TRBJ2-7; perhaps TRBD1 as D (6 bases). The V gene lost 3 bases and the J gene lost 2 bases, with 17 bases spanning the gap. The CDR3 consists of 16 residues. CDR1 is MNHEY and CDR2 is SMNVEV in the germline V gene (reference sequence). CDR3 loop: CASSFIGGALPYEQYF. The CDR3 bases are TGTGCCAGCAGTTTCATAGGGGGAGCACTTCCCTACGAGCAGTACTTC.

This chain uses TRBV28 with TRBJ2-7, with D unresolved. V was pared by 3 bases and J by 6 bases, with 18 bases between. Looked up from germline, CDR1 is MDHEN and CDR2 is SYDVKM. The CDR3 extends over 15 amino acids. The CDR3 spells CASSFHKPEPSEQYF. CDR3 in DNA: TGTGCCAGCAGTTTTCATAAGCCGGAGCCCTCCGAGCAGTACTTC.

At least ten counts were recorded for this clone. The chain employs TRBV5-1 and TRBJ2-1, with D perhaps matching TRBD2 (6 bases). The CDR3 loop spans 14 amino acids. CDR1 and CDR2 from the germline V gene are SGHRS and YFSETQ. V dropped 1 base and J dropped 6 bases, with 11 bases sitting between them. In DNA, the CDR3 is TGCGCCAGCAGCTTGTTACTAGCCTCCAATGAGCAGTTCTTC. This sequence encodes CASSLLLASNEQFF.

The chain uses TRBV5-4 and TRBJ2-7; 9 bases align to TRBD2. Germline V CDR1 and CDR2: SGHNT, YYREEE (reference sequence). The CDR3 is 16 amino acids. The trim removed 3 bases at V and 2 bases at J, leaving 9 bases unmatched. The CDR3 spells CASSSGGPSGTYEQYF. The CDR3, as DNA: TGTGCCAGCAGCTCCGGGGGGCCTAGCGGGACCTACGAGCAGTACTTC. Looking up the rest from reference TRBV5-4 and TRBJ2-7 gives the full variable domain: ETGVTQSPTHLIKTRGQQVTLRCSSQSGHNTVSWYQQALGQGPQFIFQYYREEENGRGNFPPRFSGLQFPNYSSELNVNALELDDSALYLCASSSGGPSGTYEQYFGPGTRLTVT.

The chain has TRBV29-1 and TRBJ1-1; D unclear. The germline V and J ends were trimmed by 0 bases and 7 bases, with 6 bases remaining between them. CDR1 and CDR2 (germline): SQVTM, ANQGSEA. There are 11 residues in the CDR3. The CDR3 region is CSVEEGGEAFF. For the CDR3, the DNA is TGCAGCGTTGAAGAAGGCGGTGAAGCTTTCTTT.

CDR3 DNA sequence: TGCGCCAGCAGCTCCTTAGCGGGGGGCTCCTACGAGCAGTACTTC. Amino acids: CASSSLAGGSYEQYF. This chain links TRBV5-1 with TRBJ2-7; 10 bases agree with TRBD2. This CDR3 comprises 15 residues. J lost 0 bases, V lost 3 bases, and 3 bases had no gene match. Germline CDR1 reads SGHRS; CDR2 reads YFSETQ.

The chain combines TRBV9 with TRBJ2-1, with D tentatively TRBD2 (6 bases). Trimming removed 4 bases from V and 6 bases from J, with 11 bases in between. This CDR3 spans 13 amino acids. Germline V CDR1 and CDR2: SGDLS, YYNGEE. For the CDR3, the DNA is TGTGCCAGCAGCCTGACTAGTAGCAATGAGCAGTTCTTC. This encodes CASSLTSSNEQFF.

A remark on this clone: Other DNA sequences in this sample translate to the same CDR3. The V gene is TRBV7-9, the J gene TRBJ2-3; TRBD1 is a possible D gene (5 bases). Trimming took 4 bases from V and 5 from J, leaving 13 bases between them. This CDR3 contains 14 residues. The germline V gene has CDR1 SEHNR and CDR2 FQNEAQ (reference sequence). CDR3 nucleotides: TGTGCCAGCAGCTCCGGACAAGATCTAGATACGCAGTATTTT. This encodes CASSSGQDLDTQYF.

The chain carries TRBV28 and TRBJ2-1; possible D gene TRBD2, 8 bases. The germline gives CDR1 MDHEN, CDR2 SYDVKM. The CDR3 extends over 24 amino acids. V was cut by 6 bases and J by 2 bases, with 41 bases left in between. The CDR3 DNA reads TGTGCCAGCAGCGGACTCGGGACAGCGGACATAGCGGGAAAGTCCGAGGTCACCTACAATGAGCAGTTCTTC. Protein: CASSGLGTADIAGKSEVTYNEQFF.

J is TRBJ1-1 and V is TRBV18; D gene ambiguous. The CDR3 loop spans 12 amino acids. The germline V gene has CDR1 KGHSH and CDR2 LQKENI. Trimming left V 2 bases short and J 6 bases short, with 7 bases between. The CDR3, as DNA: TGTGCCAGCTCACCAGCCGGGTCTGAAGCTTTCTTT. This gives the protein CASSPAGSEAFF.

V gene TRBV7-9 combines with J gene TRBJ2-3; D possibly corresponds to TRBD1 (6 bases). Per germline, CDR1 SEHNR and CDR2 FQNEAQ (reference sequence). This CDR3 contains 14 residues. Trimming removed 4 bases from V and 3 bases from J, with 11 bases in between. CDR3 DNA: TGTGCCAGCAGCTCGACCCAGGGGACAGATACGCAGTATTTT. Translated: CASSSTQGTDTQYF.

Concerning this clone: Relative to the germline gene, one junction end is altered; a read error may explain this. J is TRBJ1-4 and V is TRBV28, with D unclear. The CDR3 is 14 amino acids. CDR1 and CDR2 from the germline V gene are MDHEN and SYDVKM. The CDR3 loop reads CASSFSAQTFNRVF. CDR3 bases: TGTGCCAGCAGCTTTTCCGCCCAAACATTTAATCGGGTTTTC.

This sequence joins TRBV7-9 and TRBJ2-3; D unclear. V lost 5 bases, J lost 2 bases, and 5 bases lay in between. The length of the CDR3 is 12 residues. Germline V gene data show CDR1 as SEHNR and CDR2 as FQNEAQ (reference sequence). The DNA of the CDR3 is TGTGCCAGCAGCCTTTACACAGATACGCAGTATTTT. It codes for CASSLYTDTQYF.

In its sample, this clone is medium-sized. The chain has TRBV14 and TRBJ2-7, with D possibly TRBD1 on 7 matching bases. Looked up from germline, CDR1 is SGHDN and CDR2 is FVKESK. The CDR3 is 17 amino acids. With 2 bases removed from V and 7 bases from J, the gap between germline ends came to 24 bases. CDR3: CASSQTRSAGQPGEQYF. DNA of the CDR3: TGTGCCAGCAGCCAAACAAGGTCGGCGGGACAGCCTGGAGAGCAGTACTTC.

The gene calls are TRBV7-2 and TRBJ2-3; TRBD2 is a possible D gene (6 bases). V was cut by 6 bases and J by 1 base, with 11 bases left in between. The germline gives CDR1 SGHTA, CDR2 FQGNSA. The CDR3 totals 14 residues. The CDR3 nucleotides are TGTGCCAGCAGTCGAGTAGCGGGCACAGATACGCAGTATTTT. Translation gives CASSRVAGTDTQYF.

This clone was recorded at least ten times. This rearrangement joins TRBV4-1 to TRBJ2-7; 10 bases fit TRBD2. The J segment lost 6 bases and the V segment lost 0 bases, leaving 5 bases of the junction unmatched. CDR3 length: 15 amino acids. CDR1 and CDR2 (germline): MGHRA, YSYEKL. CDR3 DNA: TGCGCCAGCAGCCAAGAACTAGCGGGATGGGGCGAGCAGTACTTC. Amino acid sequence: CASSQELAGWGEQYF.